This T cell receptor beta chain was identified during a study of cytomegalovirus exposure and HLA in healthy donors. At collection, donors were nominally healthy, but unrecorded immune exposures were probable. Amplification used 60 Vbeta primers and 13 Jbeta primers. The repertoire was sequenced with immunoSEQ multiplex PCR; TCRdb's copy has only in-frame clones and lacks some. The repertoire holds 120,000 or so clones, around 80% seen once, with under 9.5% in the top ten. The length of the CDR3 is 14 residues. Germline V gives CDR1 SGHRS, CDR2 YFSETQ. The ends were cut back, 4 bases at V and 6 bases at J, with 17 bases in the middle.

This sequence was found in a woman in her forties or fifties in good health and CMV-seropositive. V usage is TRBV5-1 and J usage is TRBJ2-7; D perhaps matches TRBD1 (5 bases). The sequenced sample consisted of PBMCs. CDR3 in amino acids: CASSPDMGIGEQYF. CDR3 nucleotide sequence: TGCGCCAGCAGCCCGGACATGGGAATTGGCGAGCAGTACTTC.